The clone carrying this T cell receptor beta chain was observed at least ten times. This sample was taken from a study of early T cells in non-severe SARS-CoV-2 infection. Study at large: Chains stayed unpaired after sequencing of bulk RNA from unsorted whole blood.

Individual cDNA molecules carried attached unique molecular identifiers. TCRdb reanalysed the 5' RACE reads using MiXCR and keeps one entry per CDR3 protein. The top ten clones hold about 5.5% of a sample with 88,000 or so distinct CDR3 sequences, 14% to 15% of them seen once. V was shortened by 7 bases and J by 4 bases, with 11 bases between the two germline ends. The V gene's germline CDR1 is MNHNY and CDR2 SVGAGI (reference sequence). This CDR3 spans 12 amino acids. This chain connects TRBV6-6 to TRBJ2-7; no clear D gene. The origin of this receptor is an adult who was a healthcare worker with PCR-confirmed SARS-CoV-2 infection or an uninfected control (not recorded which). Sequencing was done on a sample of whole blood. Here the CDR3 reads CASNLPAYEQYF. Here the CDR3 DNA reads TGTGCCAGCAATCTTCCGGCATACGAGCAGTACTTC.